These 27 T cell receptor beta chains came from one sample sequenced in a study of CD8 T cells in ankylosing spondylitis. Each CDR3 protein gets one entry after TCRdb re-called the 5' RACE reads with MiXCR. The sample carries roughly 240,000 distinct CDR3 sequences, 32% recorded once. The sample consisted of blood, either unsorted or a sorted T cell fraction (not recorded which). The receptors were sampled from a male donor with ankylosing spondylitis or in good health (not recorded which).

CDR3 sequence (DNA): TGCAGTGCAGCGGGACAGGGGGGCTCTAATGAAAAACTGTTTTTT. It is translated as CSAAGQGGSNEKLFF. This sequence joins TRBV20-1 and TRBJ1-4, with 11 bases matching TRBD1. Germline CDR1 reads DFQATT; CDR2 reads SNEGSKA (reference sequence). The junction had 6 bases not matched to a gene; V was cut back by 6 bases and J by 3 bases. The CDR3 covers 15 residues.

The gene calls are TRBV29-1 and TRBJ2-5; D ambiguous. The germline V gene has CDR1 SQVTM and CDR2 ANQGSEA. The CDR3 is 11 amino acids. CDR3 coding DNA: TGCAGAGCTCAGTACCAAGAGACCCAGTACTTC. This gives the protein CRAQYQETQYF.

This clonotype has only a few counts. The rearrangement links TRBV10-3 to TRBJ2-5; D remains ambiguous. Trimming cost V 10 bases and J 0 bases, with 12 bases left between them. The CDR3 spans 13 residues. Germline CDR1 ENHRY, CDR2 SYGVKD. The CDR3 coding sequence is TGTGCCACCACGAGGCCAGACCAAGAGACCCAGTACTTC. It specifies CATTRPDQETQYF.

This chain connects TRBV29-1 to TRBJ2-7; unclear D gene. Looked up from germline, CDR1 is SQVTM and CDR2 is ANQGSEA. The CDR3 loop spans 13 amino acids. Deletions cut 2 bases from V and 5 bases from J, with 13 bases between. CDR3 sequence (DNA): TGCAGCGTTGAATTTGGGTTTGGAAACGAGCAGTACTTC. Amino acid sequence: CSVEFGFGNEQYF.

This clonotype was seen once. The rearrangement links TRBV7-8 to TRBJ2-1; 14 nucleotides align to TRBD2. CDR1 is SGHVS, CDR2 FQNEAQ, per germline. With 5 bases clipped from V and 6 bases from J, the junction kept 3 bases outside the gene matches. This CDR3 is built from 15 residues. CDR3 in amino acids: CASSLTSGGVNEQFF. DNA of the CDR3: TGTGCCAGCAGCCTGACTAGCGGGGGGGTCAATGAGCAGTTCTTC.

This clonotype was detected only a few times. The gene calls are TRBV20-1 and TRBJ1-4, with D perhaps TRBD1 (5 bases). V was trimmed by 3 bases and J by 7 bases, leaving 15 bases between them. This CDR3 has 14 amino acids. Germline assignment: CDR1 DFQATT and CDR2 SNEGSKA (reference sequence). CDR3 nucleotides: TGCAGTGCTAGGGTGCCGGGGGGACCTGAAAAACTGTTTTTT. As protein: CSARVPGGPEKLFF.

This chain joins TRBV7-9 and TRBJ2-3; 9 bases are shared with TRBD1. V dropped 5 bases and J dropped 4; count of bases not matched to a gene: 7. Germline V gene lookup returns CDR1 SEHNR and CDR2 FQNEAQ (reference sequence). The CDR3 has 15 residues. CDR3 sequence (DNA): TGTGCCAGCAGCCTGGGACAGGGTCAGGCAGATACGCAGTATTTT. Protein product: CASSLGQGQADTQYF.

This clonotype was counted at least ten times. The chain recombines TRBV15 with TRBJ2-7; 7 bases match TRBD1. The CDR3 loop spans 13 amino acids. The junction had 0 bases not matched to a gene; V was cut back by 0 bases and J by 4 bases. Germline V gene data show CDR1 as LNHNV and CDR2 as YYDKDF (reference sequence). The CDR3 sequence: CATSRDRGYEQYF. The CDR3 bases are TGTGCCACCAGCAGAGACAGGGGGTACGAGCAGTACTTC.

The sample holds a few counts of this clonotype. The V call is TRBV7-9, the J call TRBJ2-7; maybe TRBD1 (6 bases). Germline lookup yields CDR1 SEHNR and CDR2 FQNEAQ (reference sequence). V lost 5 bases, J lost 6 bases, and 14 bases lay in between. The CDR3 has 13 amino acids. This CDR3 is CASSHGQTTEQYF. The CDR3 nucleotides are TGTGCCAGCAGCCACGGACAGACAACCGAGCAGTACTTC.

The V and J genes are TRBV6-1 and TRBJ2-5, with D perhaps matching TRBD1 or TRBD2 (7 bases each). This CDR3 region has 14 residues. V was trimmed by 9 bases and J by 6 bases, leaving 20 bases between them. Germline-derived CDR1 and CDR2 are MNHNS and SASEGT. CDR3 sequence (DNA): TGTGCCAGTGATCAGGGGGGGACAGTTAAGACCCAGTACTTC. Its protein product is CASDQGGTVKTQYF.

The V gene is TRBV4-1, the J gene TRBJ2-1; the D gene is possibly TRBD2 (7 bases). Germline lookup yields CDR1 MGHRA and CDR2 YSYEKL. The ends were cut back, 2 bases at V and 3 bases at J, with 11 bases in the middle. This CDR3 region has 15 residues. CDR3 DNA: TGCGCCAGCAGCCAACTAGGGGGGGTCTACAATGAGCAGTTCTTC. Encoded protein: CASSQLGGVYNEQFF.

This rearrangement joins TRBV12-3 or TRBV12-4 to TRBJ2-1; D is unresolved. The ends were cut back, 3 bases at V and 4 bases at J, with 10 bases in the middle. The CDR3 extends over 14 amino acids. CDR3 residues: CASSFRVRYNEQFF. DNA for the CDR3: TGTGCCAGCAGTTTCCGGGTAAGATACAATGAGCAGTTCTTC.

The CDR3 loop is CASSQALWGLALDEQYF. CDR3 DNA: TGCGCCAGCAGCCAAGCCCTATGGGGACTAGCATTAGACGAGCAGTACTTC. The chain links TRBV4-1 to TRBJ2-7; 9 bases agree with TRBD2. The V and J ends lost 1 base and 5 bases, in that order; junction bases with no gene match: 12. The CDR3 covers 17 residues. The germline CDR1 and CDR2 sequences are MGHRA and YSYEKL.

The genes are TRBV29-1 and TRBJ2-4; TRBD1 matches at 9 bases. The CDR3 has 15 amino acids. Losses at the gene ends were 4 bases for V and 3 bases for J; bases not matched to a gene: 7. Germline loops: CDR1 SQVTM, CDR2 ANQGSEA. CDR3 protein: CSVGSGQGGKNIQYF. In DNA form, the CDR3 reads TGCAGCGTTGGATCGGGACAGGGAGGCAAAAACATTCAGTACTTC.

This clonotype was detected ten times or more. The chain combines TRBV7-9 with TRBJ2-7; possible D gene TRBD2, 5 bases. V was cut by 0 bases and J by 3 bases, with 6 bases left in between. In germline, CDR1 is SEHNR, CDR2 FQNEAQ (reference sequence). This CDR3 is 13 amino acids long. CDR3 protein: CASSLAGDYEQYF. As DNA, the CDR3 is TGTGCCAGCAGCTTAGCGGGAGACTACGAGCAGTACTTC. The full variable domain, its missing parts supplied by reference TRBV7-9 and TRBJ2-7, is DTGVSQNPRHKITKRGQNVTFRCDPISEHNRLYWYRQTLGQGPEFLTYFQNEAQLEKSRLLSDRFSAERPKGSFSTLEIQRTEQGDSAMYLCASSLAGDYEQYFGPGTRLTVT.

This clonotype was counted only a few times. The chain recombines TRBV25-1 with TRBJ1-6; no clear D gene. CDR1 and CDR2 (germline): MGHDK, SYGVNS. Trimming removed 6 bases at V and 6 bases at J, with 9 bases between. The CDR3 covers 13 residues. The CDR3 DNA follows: TGTGCCAGCAGACACAGAACTAATTCACCCCTCCACTTT. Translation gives CASRHRTNSPLHF. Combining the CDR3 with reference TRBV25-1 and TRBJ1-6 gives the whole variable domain EADIYQTPRYLVIGTGKKITLECSQTMGHDKMYWYQQDPGMELHLIHYSYGVNSTEKGDLSSESTVSRIRTEHFPLTLESARPSHTSQYLCASRHRTNSPLHFGNGTRLTVT.

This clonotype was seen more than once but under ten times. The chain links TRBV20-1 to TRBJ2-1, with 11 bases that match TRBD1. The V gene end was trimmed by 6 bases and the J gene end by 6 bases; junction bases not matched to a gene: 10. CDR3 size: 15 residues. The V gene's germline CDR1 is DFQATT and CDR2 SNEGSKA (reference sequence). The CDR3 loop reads CSAMPGTGGSNEQFF. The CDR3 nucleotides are TGCAGTGCAATGCCCGGGACAGGGGGGAGCAATGAGCAGTTCTTC.

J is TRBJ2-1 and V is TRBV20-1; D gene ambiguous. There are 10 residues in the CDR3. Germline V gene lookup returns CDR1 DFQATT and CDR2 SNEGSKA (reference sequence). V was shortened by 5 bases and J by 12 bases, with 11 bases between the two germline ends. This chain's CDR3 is CSAATDGQFF. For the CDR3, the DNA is TGCAGTGCTGCGACCGATGGGCAGTTCTTC.

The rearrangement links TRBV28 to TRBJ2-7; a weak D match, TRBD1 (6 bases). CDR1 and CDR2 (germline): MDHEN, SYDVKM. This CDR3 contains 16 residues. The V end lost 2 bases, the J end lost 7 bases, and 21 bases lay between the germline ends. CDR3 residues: CASSLGGAGAEREQYF. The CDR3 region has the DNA TGTGCCAGCAGTTTAGGGGGTGCAGGGGCGGAGAGGGAGCAGTACTTC.

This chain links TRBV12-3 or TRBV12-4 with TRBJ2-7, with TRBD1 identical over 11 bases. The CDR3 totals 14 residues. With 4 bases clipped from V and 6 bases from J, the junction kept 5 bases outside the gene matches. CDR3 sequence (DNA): TGTGCCAGCAGTTACAGGGACAGGGGGTCCGAGCAGTACTTC. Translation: CASSYRDRGSEQYF.

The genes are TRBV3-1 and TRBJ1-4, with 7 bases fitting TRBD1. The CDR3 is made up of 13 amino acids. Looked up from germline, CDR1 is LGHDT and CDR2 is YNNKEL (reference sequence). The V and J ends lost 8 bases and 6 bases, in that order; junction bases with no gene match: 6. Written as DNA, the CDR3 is TGTGCCAGCCTTCGACAGGGTGATGAAAAACTGTTTTTT. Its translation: CASLRQGDEKLFF.

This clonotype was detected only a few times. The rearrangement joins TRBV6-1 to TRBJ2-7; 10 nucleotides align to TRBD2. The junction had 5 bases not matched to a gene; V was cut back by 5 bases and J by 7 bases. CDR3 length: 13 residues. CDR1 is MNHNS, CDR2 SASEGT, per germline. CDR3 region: CASSQQLAGEQYF. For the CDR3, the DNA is TGTGCCAGCAGTCAACAACTAGCGGGAGAGCAGTACTTC.

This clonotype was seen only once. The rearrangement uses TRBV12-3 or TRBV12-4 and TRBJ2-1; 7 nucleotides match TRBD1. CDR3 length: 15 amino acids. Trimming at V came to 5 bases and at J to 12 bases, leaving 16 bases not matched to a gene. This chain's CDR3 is CASSPRDRVDKGQFF. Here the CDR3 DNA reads TGTGCCAGCAGTCCCCGGGACAGAGTAGACAAGGGGCAGTTCTTC.

In DNA, the CDR3 is TGCAGTGCTAGAGGGAGGAGCGGGGGGGCCGCAGATACGCAGTATTTT. This codes for CSARGRSGGAADTQYF. The V and J genes are TRBV20-1 and TRBJ2-3; 10 bases are a match to TRBD2. The junction had 8 bases not matched to a gene; V was cut back by 1 base and J by 4 bases. Looked up from germline, CDR1 is DFQATT and CDR2 is SNEGSKA (reference sequence). The CDR3 contains 16 residues.

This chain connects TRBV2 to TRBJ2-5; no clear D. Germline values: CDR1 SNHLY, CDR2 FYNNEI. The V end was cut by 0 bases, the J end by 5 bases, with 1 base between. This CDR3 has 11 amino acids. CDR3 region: CASSEAETQYF. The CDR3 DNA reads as TGTGCCAGCAGTGAAGCGGAGACCCAGTACTTC.

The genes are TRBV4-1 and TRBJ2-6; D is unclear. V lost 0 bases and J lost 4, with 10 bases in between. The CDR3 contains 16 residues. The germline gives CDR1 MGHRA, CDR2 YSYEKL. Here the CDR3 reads CASSQEYRTGANVLTF. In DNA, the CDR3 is TGCGCCAGCAGCCAAGAGTATCGGACCGGGGCCAACGTCCTGACTTTC.

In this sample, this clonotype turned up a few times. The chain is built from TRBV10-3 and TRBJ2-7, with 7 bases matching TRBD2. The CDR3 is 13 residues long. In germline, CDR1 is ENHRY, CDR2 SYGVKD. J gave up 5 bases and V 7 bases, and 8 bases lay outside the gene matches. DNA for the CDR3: TGTGCCATCACCACGGGGGGAGAAAACGAGCAGTACTTC. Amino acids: CAITTGGENEQYF.